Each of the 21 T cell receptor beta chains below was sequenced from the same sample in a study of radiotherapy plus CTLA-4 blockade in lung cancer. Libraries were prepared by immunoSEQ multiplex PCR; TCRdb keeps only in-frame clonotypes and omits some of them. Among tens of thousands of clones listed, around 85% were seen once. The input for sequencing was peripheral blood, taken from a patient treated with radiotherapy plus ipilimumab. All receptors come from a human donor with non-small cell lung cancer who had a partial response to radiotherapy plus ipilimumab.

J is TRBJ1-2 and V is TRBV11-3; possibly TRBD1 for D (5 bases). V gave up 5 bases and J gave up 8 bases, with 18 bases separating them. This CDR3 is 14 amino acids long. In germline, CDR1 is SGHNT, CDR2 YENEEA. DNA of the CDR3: TGTGCCAGCAGCCAGACGAGGGGAGGAGAAGGCTACACCTTC. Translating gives CASSQTRGGEGYTF.

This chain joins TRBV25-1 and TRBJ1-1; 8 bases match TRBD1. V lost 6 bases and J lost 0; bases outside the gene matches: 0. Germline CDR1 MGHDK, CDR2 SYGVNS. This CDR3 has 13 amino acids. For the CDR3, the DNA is TGTGCCAGCAGGGGACAGGTGAACACTGAAGCTTTCTTT. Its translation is CASRGQVNTEAFF. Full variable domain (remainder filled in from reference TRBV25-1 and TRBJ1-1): EADIYQTPRYLVIGTGKKITLECSQTMGHDKMYWYQQDPGMELHLIHYSYGVNSTEKGDLSSESTVSRIRTEHFPLTLESARPSHTSQYLCASRGQVNTEAFFGQGTRLTVV.

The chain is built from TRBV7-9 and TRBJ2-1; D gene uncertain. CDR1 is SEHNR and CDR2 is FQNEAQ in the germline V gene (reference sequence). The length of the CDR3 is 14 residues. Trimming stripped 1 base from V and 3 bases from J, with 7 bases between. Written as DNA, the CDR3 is TGTGCCAGCAGCTTAGGCGGTTTCTACAATGAGCAGTTCTTC. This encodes CASSLGGFYNEQFF.

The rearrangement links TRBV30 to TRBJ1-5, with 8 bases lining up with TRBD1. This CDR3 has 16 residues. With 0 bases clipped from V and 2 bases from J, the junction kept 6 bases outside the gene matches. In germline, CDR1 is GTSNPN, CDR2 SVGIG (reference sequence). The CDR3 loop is CAWSVQGGGGNQPQHF. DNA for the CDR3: TGTGCCTGGAGTGTACAGGGGGGAGGAGGCAATCAGCCCCAGCATTTT.

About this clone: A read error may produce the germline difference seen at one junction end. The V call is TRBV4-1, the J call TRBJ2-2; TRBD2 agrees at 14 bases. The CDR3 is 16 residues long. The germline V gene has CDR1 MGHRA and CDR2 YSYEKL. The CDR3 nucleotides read TGTGCCAGCAGACTAGCGGGAGGGCCGGAAACCGGGGAGCTGTTTTTT. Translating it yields CASRLAGGPETGELFF.

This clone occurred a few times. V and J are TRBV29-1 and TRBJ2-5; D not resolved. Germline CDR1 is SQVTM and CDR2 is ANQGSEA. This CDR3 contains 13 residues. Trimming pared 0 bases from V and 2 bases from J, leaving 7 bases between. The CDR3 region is CSVEEWQQETQYF. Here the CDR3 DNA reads TGCAGCGTTGAAGAGTGGCAGCAAGAGACCCAGTACTTC.

CDR3 nucleotide sequence: TGTGCCAGCCGAGACAGCTACCAGACCAATCAGCCCCAGCATTTT. Translated, it gives CASRDSYQTNQPQHF. V usage is TRBV19 and J usage is TRBJ1-5; a possible D gene is TRBD1 (5 bases). Germline CDR1 is LNHDA and CDR2 is SQIVND (reference sequence). V was cut by 9 bases and J by 3 bases, with 18 bases left in between. CDR3 length: 15 residues. Together with reference TRBV19 and TRBJ1-5, the CDR3 gives the full variable domain: DGGITQSPKYLFRKEGQNVTLSCEQNLNHDAMYWYRQDPGQGLRLIYYSQIVNDFQKGDIAEGYSVSREKKESFPLTVTSAQKNPTAFYLCASRDSYQTNQPQHFGDGTRLSIL.

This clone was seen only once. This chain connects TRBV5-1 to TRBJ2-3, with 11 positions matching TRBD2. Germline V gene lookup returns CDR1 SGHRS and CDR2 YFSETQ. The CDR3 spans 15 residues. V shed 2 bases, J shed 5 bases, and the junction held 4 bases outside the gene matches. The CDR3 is CASSLLAGDEDTQYF. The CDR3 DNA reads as TGCGCCAGCAGCTTACTAGCGGGAGATGAAGATACGCAGTATTTT.

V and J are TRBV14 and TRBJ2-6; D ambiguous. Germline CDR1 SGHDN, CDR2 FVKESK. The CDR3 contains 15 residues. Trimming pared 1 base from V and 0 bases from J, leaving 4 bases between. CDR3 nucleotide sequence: TGTGCCAGCAGCCAAGTTAGCTCTGGGGCCAACGTCCTGACTTTC. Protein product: CASSQVSSGANVLTF.

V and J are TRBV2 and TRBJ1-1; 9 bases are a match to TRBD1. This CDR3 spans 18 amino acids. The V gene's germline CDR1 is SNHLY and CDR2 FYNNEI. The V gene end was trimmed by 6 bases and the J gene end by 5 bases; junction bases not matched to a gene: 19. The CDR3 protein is CASRVVQGAVRGRTEAFF. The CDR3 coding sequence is TGTGCCAGCAGAGTTGTACAGGGGGCGGTACGCGGAAGGACTGAAGCTTTCTTT.

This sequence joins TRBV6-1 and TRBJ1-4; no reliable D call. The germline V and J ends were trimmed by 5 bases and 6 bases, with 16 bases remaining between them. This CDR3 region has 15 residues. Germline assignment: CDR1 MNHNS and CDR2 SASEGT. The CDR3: CASSLNVGSDEKLFF. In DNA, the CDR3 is TGTGCCAGCAGTCTCAACGTGGGGAGCGATGAAAAACTGTTTTTT.

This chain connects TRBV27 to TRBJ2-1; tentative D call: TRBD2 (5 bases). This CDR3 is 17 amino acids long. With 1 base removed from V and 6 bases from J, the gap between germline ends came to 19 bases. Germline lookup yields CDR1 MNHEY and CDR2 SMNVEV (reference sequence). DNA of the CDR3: TGTGCCAGCAGTTTATATTTAGGCGGGTACTTGACCAATGAGCAGTTCTTC. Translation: CASSLYLGGYLTNEQFF.

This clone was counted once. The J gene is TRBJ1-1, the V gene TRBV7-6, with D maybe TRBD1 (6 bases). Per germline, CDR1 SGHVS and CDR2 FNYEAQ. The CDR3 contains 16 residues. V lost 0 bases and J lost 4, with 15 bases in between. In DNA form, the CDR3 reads TGTGCCAGCAGCTTAGCGCCCCTACAGGGTTCCACTGAAGCTTTCTTT. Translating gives CASSLAPLQGSTEAFF.

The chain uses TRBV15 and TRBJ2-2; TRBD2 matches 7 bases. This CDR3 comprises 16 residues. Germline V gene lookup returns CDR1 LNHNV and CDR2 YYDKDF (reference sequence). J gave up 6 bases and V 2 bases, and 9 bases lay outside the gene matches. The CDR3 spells CATSRSGGRQSGELFF. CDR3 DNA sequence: TGTGCCACCAGCAGATCAGGCGGGAGACAGTCCGGGGAGCTGTTTTTT.

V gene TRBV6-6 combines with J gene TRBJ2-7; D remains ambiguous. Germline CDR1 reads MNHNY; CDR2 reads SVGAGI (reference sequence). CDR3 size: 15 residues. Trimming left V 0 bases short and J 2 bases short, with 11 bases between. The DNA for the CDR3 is TGTGCCAGCAGTTACTCGAGGTCCACCCCCTACGAGCAGTACTTC. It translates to CASSYSRSTPYEQYF.

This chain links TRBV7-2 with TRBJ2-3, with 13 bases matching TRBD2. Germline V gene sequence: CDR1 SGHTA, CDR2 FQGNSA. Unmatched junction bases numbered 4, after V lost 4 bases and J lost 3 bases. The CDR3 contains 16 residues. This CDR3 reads CASSYRGLAGTDTQYF. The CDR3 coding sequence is TGTGCCAGCAGCTACCGGGGACTAGCGGGGACAGATACGCAGTATTTT.

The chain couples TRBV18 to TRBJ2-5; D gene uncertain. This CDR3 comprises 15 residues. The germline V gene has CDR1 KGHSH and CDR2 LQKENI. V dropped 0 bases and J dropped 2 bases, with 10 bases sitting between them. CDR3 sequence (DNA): TGTGCCAGCTCACCACCGATGACTCCACAAGAGACCCAGTACTTC. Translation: CASSPPMTPQETQYF.

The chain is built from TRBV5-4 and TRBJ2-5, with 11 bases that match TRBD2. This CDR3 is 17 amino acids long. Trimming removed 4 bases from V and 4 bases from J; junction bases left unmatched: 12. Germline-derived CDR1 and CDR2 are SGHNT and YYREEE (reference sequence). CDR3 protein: CASSTLSGRAVGETQYF. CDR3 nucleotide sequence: TGTGCCAGCAGCACACTTAGCGGGAGGGCCGTAGGAGAGACCCAGTACTTC.

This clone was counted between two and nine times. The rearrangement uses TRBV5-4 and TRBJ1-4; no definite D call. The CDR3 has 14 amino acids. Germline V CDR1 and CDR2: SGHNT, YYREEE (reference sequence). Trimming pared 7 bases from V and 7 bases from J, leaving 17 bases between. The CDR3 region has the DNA TGTGCCAGCTCCCTGGGGAGTCTAAGTGAAAAACTGTTTTTT. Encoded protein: CASSLGSLSEKLFF.

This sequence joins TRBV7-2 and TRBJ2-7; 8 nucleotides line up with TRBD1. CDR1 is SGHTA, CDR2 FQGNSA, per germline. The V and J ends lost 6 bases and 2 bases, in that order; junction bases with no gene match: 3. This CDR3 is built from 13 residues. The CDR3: CASSTGGAYEQYF. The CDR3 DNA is TGTGCCAGCAGTACAGGGGGTGCCTACGAGCAGTACTTC.

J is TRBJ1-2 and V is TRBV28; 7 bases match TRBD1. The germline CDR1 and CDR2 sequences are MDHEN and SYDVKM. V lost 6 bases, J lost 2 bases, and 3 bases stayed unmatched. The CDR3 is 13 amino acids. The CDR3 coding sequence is TGTGCCAGCAGAGGGGGACAGAACTATGGCTACACCTTC. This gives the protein CASRGGQNYGYTF.